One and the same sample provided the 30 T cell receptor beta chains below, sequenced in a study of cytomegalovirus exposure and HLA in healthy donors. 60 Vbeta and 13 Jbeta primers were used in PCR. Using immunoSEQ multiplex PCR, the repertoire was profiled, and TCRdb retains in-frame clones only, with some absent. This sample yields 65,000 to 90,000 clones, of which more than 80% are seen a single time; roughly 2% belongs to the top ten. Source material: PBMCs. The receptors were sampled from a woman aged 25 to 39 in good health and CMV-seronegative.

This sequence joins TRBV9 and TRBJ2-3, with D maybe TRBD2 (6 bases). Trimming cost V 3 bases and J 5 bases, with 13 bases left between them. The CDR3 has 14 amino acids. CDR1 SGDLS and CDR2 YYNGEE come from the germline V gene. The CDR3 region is CASSGSGSGDTQYF. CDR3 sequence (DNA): TGTGCCAGCAGCGGTTCCGGGAGTGGAGATACGCAGTATTTT.

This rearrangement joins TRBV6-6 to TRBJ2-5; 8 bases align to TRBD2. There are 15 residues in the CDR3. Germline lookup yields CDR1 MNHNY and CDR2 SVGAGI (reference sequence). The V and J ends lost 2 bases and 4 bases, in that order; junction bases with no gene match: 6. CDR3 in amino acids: CASSYGAGVAETQYF. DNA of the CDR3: TGTGCCAGCAGTTACGGAGCGGGAGTCGCAGAGACCCAGTACTTC.

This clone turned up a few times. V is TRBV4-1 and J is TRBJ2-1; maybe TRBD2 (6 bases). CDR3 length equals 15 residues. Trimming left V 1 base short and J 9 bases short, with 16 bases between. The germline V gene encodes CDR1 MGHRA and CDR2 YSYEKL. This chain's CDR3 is CASSQAGSRASEQFF. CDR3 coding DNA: TGCGCCAGCAGCCAAGCCGGGAGCCGCGCGAGTGAGCAGTTCTTC.

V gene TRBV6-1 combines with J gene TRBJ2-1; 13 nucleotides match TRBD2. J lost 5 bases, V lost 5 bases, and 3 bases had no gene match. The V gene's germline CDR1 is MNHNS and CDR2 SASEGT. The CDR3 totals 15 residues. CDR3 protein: CASSTGTSGNNEQFF. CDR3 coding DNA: TGTGCCAGCAGTACCGGGACTAGCGGGAACAATGAGCAGTTCTTC.

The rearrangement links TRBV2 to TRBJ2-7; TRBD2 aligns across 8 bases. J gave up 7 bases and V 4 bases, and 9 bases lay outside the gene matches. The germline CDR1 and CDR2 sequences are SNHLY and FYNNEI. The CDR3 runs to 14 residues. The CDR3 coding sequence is TGTGCCAGCAGTGTGGAGCGGGAGTACGAAGAGCAGTACTTC. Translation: CASSVEREYEEQYF.

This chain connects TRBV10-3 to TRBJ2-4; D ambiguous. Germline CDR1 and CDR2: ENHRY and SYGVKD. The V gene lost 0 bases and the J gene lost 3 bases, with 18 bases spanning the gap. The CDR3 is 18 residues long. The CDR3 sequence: CAISESPWAIEGKNIQYF. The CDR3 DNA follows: TGTGCCATCAGTGAGTCCCCCTGGGCTATCGAAGGCAAAAACATTCAGTACTTC.

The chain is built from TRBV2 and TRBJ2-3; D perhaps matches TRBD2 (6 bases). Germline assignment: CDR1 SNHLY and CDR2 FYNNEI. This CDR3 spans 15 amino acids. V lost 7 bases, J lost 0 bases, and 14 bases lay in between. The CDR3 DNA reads TGTGCCAGCATCCGGGGCGGGGTGAGCACAGATACGCAGTATTTT. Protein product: CASIRGGVSTDTQYF.

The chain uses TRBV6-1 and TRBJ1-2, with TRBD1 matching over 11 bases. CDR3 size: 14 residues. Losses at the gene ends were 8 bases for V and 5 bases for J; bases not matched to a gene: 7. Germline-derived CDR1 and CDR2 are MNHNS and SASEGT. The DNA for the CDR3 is TGTGCCAGCGGTACCCGGGACAGGGGGTATGGCTACACCTTC. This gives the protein CASGTRDRGYGYTF.

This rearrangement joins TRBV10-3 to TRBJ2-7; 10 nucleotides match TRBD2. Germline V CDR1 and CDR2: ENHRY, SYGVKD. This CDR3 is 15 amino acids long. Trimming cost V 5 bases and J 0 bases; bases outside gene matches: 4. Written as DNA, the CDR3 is TGTGCCATCAGTCGGACTAGCGGTGGCTCCTACGAGCAGTACTTC. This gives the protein CAISRTSGGSYEQYF.

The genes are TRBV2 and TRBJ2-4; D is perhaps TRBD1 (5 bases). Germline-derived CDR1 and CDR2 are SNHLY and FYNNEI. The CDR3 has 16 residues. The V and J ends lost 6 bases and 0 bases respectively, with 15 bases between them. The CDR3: CASRDTTSIAKNIQYF. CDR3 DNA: TGTGCCAGCAGGGACACCACCTCAATAGCCAAAAACATTCAGTACTTC.

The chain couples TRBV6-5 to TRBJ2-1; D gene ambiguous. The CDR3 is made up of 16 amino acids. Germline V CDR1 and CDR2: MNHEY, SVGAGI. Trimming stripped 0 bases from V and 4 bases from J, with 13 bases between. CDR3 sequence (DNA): TGTGCCAGCAGTTACTCTGTGACGAGACTTTACAATGAGCAGTTCTTC. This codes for CASSYSVTRLYNEQFF.

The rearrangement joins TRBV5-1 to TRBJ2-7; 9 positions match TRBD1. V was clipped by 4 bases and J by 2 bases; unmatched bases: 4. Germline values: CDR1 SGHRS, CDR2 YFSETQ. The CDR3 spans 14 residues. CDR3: CASSTGGFPYEQYF. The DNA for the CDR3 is TGCGCCAGCAGCACAGGGGGCTTTCCCTACGAGCAGTACTTC. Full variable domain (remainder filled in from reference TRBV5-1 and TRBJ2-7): KAGVTQTPRYLIKTRGQQVTLSCSPISGHRSVSWYQQTPGQGLQFLFEYFSETQRNKGNFPGRFSGRQFSNSRSEMNVSTLELGDSALYLCASSTGGFPYEQYFGPGTRLTVT.

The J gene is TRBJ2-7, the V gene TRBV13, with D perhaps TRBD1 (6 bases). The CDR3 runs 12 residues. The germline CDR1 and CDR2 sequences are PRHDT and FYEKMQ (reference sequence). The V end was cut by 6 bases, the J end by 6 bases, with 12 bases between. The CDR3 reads CASSSLGGEQYF. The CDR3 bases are TGTGCCAGCAGTTCCCTAGGGGGCGAGCAGTACTTC. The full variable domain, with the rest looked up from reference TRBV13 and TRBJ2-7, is AAGVIQSPRHLIKEKRETATLKCYPIPRHDTVYWYQQGPGQDPQFLISFYEKMQSDKGSIPDRFSAQQFSDYHSELNMSSLELGDSALYFCASSSLGGEQYFGPGTRLTVT.

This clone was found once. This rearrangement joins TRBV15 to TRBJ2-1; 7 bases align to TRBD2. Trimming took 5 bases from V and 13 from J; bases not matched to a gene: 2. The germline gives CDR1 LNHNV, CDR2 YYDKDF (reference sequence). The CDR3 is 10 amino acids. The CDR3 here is CATSGTTQFF. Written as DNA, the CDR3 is TGTGCCACCAGCGGGACTACTCAGTTCTTC. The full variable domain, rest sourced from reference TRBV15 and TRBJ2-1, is DAMVIQNPRYQVTQFGKPVTLSCSQTLNHNVMYWYQQKSSQAPKLLFHYYDKDFNNEADTPDNFQSRRPNTSFCFLDIRSPGLGDTAMYLCATSGTTQFFGPGTRLTVL.

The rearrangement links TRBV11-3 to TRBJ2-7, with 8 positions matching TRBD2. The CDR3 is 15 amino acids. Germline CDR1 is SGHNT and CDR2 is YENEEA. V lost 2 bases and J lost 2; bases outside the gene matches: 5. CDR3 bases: TGTGCCAGCAGCTTAATAGCGGGAAGGGCCTACGAGCAGTACTTC. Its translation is CASSLIAGRAYEQYF.

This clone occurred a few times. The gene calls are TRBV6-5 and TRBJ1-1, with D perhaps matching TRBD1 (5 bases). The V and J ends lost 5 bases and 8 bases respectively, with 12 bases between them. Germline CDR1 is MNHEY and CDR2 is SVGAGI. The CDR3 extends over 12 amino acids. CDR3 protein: CASSQPGLEAFF. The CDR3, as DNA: TGTGCCAGCAGTCAACCGGGACTGGAAGCTTTCTTT.

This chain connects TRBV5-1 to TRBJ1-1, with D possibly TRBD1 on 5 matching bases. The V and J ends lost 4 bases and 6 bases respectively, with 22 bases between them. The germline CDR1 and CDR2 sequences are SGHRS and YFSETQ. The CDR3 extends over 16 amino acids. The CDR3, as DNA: TGCGCCAGCAGCCCCGGGGAGGGAGGGGTCCATCCTGAAGCTTTCTTT. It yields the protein CASSPGEGGVHPEAFF.

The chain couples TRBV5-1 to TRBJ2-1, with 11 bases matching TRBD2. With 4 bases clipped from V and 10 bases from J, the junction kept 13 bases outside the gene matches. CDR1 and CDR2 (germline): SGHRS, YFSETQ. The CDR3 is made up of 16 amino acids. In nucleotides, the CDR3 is TGCGCCAGCAGCCGGGAGACTAGCGGGGTCGCTCTCGAGCAGTTCTTC. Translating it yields CASSRETSGVALEQFF.

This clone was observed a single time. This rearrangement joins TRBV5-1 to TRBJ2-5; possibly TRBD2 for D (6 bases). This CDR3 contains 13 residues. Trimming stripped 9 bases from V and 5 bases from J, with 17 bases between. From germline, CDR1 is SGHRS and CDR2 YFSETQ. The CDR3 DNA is TGCGCCACGGCCCCAGGGAGGATGGAGACCCAGTACTTC. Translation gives CATAPGRMETQYF.

The CDR3 is CASSPPEGDYIEQFF. CDR3 DNA: TGTGCCAGCTCACCCCCAGAGGGAGATTACATCGAGCAGTTCTTC. V usage is TRBV18 and J usage is TRBJ2-1; possibly TRBD2 for D (5 bases). Germline CDR1 and CDR2: KGHSH and LQKENI. The CDR3 length is 15 residues. V was trimmed by 3 bases and J by 10 bases, leaving 19 bases between them.

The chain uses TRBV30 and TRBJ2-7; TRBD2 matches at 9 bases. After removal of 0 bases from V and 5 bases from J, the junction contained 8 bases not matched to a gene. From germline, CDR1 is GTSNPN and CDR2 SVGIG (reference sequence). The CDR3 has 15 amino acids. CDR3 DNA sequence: TGTGCCTGGAGTGTTACTTCTAGCGGGGTCAACGAGCAGTACTTC. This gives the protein CAWSVTSSGVNEQYF.

The CDR3 here is CASSFGQGGTGNTIYF. CDR3 DNA sequence: TGTGCCAGCAGCTTTGGTCAGGGAGGGACTGGAAACACCATATATTTT. The rearrangement uses TRBV11-2 and TRBJ1-3; D may be TRBD1 (5 bases). CDR1 is SGHAT and CDR2 is FQNNGV in the germline V gene. Deletions cut 3 bases from V and 2 bases from J, with 14 bases between. The CDR3 covers 16 residues.

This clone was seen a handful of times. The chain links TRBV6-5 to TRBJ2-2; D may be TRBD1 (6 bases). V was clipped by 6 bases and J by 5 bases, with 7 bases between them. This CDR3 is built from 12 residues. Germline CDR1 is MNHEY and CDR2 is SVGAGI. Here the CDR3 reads CASSTGTGELFF. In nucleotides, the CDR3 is TGTGCCAGCAGCACAGGGACCGGGGAGCTGTTTTTT.

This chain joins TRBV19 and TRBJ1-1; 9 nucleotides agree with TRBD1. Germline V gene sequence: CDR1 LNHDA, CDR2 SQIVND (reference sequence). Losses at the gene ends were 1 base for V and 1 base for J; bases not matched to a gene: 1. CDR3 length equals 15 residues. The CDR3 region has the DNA TGTGCCAGTAGTATAGCGACAGGGGGGAACACTGAAGCTTTCTTT. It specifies CASSIATGGNTEAFF. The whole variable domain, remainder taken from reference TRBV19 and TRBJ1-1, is DGGITQSPKYLFRKEGQNVTLSCEQNLNHDAMYWYRQDPGQGLRLIYYSQIVNDFQKGDIAEGYSVSREKKESFPLTVTSAQKNPTAFYLCASSIATGGNTEAFFGQGTRLTVV.

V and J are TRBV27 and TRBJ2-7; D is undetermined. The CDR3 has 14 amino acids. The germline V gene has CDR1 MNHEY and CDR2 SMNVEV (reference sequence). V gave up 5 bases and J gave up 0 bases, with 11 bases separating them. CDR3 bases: TGTGCCAGCAGTAGAACTGCGAGCTCCTACGAGCAGTACTTC. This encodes CASSRTASSYEQYF.

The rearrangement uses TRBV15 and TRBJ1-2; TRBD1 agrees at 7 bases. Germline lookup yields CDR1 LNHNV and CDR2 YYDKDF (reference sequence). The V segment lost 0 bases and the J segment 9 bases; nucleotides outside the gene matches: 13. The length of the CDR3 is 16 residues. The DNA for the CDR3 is TGTGCCACCAGCAGAGAAGGGGAAGGGGGCCATTTCCGCTACACCTTC. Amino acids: CATSREGEGGHFRYTF. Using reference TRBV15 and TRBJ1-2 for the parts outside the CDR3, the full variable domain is DAMVIQNPRYQVTQFGKPVTLSCSQTLNHNVMYWYQQKSSQAPKLLFHYYDKDFNNEADTPDNFQSRRPNTSFCFLDIRSPGLGDTAMYLCATSREGEGGHFRYTFGSGTRLTVV.

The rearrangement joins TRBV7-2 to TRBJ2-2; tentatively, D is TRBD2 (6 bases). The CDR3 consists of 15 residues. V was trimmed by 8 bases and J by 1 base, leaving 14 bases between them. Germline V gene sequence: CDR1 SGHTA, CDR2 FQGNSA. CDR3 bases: TGTGCCAGCTGCCCATCGGGGGAGAACACCGGGGAGCTGTTTTTT. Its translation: CASCPSGENTGELFF.

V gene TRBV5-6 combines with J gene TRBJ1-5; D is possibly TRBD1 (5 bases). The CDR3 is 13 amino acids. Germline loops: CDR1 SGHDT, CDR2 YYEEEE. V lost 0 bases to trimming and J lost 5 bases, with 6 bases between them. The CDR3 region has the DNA TGTGCCAGCAGCTTGGCAGGGTATCAGCCCCAGCATTTT. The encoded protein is CASSLAGYQPQHF.

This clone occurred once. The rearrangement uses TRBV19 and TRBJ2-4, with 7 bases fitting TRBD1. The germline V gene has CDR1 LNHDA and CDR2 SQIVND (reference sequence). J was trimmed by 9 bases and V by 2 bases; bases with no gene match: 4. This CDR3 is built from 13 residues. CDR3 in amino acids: CASSIYRGAIQYF. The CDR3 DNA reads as TGTGCCAGTAGTATATACAGGGGAGCCATTCAGTACTTC.

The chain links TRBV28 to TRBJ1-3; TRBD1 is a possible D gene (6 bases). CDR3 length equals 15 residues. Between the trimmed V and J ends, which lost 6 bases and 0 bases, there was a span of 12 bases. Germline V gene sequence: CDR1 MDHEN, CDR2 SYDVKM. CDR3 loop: CASSAPTGSGNTIYF. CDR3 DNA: TGTGCCAGCAGCGCACCGACAGGCTCTGGAAACACCATATATTTT.